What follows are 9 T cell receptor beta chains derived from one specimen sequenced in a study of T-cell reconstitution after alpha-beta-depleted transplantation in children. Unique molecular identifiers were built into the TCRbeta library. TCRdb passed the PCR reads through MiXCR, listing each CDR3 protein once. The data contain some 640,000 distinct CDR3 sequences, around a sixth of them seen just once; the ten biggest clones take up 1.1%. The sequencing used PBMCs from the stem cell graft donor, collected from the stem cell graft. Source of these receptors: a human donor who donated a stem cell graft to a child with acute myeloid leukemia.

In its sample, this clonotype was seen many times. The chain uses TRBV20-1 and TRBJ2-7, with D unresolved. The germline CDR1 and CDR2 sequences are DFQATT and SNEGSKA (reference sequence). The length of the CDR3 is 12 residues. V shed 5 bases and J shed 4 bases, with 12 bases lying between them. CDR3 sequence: CSAPPVSYEQYV. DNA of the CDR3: TGCAGTGCTCCTCCCGTGTCATACGAGCAGTACGTC.

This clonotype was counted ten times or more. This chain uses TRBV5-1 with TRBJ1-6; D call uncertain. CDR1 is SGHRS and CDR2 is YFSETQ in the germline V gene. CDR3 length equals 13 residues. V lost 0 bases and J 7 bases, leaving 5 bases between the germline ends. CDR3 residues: CASSLDGNSPLHF. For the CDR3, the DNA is TGCGCCAGCAGCTTGGATGGCAATTCACCCCTCCACTTT.

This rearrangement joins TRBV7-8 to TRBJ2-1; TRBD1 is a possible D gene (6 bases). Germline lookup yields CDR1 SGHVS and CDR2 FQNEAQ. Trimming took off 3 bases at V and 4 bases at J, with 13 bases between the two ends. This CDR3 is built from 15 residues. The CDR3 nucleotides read TGTGCCAGCAGCTTCGACAGGTCAACGTACAATGAGCAGTTCTTC. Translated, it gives CASSFDRSTYNEQFF.

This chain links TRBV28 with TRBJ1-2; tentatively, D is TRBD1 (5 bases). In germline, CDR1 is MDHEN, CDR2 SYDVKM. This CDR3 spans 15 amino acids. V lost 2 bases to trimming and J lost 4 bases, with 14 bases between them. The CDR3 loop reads CASSLARGRTYGYTF. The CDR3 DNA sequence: TGTGCCAGCAGTTTAGCAAGGGGAAGGACCTATGGCTACACCTTC.

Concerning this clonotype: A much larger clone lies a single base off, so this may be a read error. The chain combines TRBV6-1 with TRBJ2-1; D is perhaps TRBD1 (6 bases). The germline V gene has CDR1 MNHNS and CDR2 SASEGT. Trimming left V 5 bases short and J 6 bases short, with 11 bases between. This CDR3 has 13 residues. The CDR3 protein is CASSQTGLNEQFF. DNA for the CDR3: TGTGCCAGCAGTCAAACAGGGCTCAATGAGCAGTTCTTC.

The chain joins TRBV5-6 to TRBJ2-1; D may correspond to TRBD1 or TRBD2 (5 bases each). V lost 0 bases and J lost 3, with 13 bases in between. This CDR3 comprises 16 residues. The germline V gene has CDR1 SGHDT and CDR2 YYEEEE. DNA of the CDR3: TGTGCCAGCAGCTTGGGAGGGGCTAGTATCTACAATGAGCAGTTCTTC. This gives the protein CASSLGGASIYNEQFF.

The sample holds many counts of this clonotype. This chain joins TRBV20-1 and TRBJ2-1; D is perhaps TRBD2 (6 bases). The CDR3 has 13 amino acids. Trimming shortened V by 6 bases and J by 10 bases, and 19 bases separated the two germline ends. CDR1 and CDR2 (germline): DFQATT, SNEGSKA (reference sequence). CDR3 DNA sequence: TGCAGTGCGACTAGTTTGGGAGAATGGGAGCAGTTCTTC. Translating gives CSATSLGEWEQFF.

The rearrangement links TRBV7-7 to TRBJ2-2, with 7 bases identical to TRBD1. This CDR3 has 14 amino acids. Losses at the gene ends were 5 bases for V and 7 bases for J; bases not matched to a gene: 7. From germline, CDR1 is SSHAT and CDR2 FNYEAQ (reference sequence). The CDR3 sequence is CASSPTTGFGELFF. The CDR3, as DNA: TGTGCCAGCAGCCCAACGACAGGGTTCGGGGAGCTGTTTTTT.

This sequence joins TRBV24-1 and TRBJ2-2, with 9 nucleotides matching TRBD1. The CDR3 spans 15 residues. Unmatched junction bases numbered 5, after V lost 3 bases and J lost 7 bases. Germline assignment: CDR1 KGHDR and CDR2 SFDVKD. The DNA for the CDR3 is TGTGCCACCAGTGATCCCGGGACAGGGTTCGGGGAGCTGTTTTTT. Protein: CATSDPGTGFGELFF.